Each of the 2 T cell receptor beta chains below was sequenced from the same sample in a study of cytomegalovirus exposure and HLA in healthy donors. In the PCR, 60 Vbeta and 13 Jbeta primers were used. Produced via immunoSEQ multiplex PCR; TCRdb's table is partial and in-frame only. The sample has 150,000 to 200,000 clones; 65% to 80% are singletons. Sequencing input: PBMCs. These receptors were taken from a man younger than 35 in good health and CMV-seropositive.

This clone was found once. The V and J genes are TRBV5-1 and TRBJ2-3; the match to TRBD1 covers 7 bases. The CDR3 runs to 14 residues. J gave up 4 bases and V 5 bases, and 7 bases lay outside the gene matches. CDR1 SGHRS and CDR2 YFSETQ come from the germline V gene. CDR3 nucleotide sequence: TGCGCCAGCAGGTTCGACAGGGAAGCAGATACGCAGTATTTT. This gives the protein CASRFDREADTQYF.

This clone was detected only once. The gene calls are TRBV5-4 and TRBJ2-5; 8 bases align to TRBD1. Germline V gene sequence: CDR1 SGHNT, CDR2 YYREEE (reference sequence). The CDR3 has 14 amino acids. J lost 2 bases, V lost 3 bases, and 3 bases had no gene match. The CDR3 DNA reads as TGTGCCAGCAGCTCCGGACAGGGTCAAGAGACCCAGTACTTC. This gives the protein CASSSGQGQETQYF.